This T cell receptor beta chain stems from a study of OX40 agonist ivuxolimab in advanced cancers. Regarding the study as a whole: Blood T cells, both CD4+ and CD8+, expanded clonally by week 6 at 0.1 to 3.0 mg/kg.

Libraries were prepared by immunoSEQ multiplex PCR; TCRdb keeps only in-frame clonotypes and omits some of them. There are 35,000 to 50,000 clones in the sample; approximately 84% occur only once, and under 40% lies in the top ten. A remark on this clone: Its cognate antigen is unknown.

This TCR was recovered from an adult with an advanced solid tumor such as melanoma, head and neck, liver or kidney cancer. Sequencing was performed on CD4+ or CD8+ T cells sorted from blood, taken in a trial of the OX40 agonist ivuxolimab.

The CDR3 loop reads CASSPDRLSGREAKNIQYF. CDR3 bases: TGTGCCAGCAGCCCTGATCGCCTGAGCGGGAGGGAAGCCAAAAACATTCAGTACTTC. The rearrangement links TRBV7-8 to TRBJ2-4, with 10 positions matching TRBD2. With V trimmed by 5 bases and J by 0 bases, 13 bases remained unmatched. The germline CDR1 and CDR2 sequences are SGHVS and FQNEAQ. This CDR3 comprises 19 residues.